The rows below give T cell receptor beta chains drawn from one sample of a study of monozygotic twins with inflammatory bowel disease. TCRdb re-called the 5' RACE reads and catalogs CDR3 proteins one per entry, DNA excluded. This sample contains approximately 100,000 distinct CDR3 sequences. The sequencing sample was made of blood. These receptor sequences come from a human donor with ulcerative colitis or Crohn's disease, or a healthy co-twin of an affected twin (not recorded which). The CDR3 runs from the conserved cysteine through the conserved F or W.

j_call v_call cdr3_aa
TRBJ1-1 TRBV12-3/TRBV12-4 CASREGQGFTEAFF
TRBJ2-1 TRBV5-1 CASSSSASYNEQFF
TRBJ2-1 TRBV20-1 CSAPPNQGRGILIFRNEQFF
TRBJ2-7 TRBV7-9 CASSEDRYEQYF
TRBJ2-4 TRBV13 CASSLGPPGRAKNIQYF
TRBJ2-1 TRBV5-6 CASSLKPGLAAYNEQFF
TRBJ1-1 TRBV20-1 CSADPVPGTEAFF
TRBJ1-4 TRBV30 CAWNEGSATNEKLFF
TRBJ2-1 TRBV15 CATSRAVNEQFF
TRBJ2-7 TRBV27 CASSSRFWEQYF
TRBJ2-2 TRBV30 CAWSKNGNTGELFF
TRBJ1-5 TRBV18 CASSQTGGLRGNQPQHF
TRBJ1-2 TRBV7-2 CASSLGFGYTF
TRBJ1-5 TRBV20-1 CSARRGQGNQPQHF
TRBJ2-3 TRBV3-1 CASSQAVSTDTQYF
TRBJ1-2 TRBV7-2 CASSSQQGSSYTF
TRBJ2-3 TRBV5-6 CASSLSPTDTQYF